This is a list of T cell receptor beta chains from one sample in a study of T cells in Graves' hyperthyroidism and ophthalmopathy. A single record per CDR3 protein comes from TCRdb applying MiXCR to the multiplex PCR reads. The sample includes roughly 700,000 distinct CDR3 sequences, about 14% of them seen just once. Sequenced input: blood. The receptors come from a woman younger than 35 with Graves' hyperthyroidism. CDR3s leave out the opening cysteine and the closing phenylalanine or tryptophan. Rows give clone size only sometimes, using once, few, many, or a class for an expanded clone.

.,TRBV9,TRBJ1-1,ASSPSSGNTEAF
many,TRBV12-3/TRBV12-4,TRBJ2-5,ASSSPYRGETQY
few,TRBV15,TRBJ1-5,ATRGGNQPQH
many,TRBV2,TRBJ2-5,ASSEAGGSGSKETQY
many,TRBV6-5,TRBJ2-5,ASSYVPKETQY
few,TRBV6-1,TRBJ2-5,ATLTLAGQETQY
many,TRBV20-1,TRBJ1-1,SAWTYRAEAF
many,TRBV20-1,TRBJ1-1,SALGWGRGLTEAF
.,TRBV4-1,TRBJ2-7,ASSPLAGNDEQY
few,TRBV7-9,TRBJ1-5,ASSPGVLGGDQPQH
.,TRBV7-9,TRBJ1-2,ASSSSGTGDYGYT
.,TRBV6-2/TRBV6-3,TRBJ2-1,ASSYTASYNEQF
many,TRBV20-1,TRBJ2-7,SARVIGRRERNEQY
many,TRBV7-2,TRBJ2-1,ASSPGLASSNEQF
many,TRBV28,TRBJ1-5,ASSQGWDQPQH
many,TRBV20-1,TRBJ1-1,SARGIQGYTEAF
.,TRBV7-2,TRBJ2-7,ASSLGQSLFYEQY